A single sample gave rise to the 29 T cell receptor beta chains below, sequenced in a study of T cells in localized non-small cell lung cancer. The repertoire was sequenced with immunoSEQ multiplex PCR; TCRdb's copy has only in-frame clones and lacks some. The repertoire holds 25,000 to 30,000 clones, with 85% to 90% as singletons. The sequenced sample was peripheral blood, obtained before any cancer treatment. These receptors were obtained from a woman aged 18-49 years with stage I lung adenocarcinoma.

The chain carries TRBV15 and TRBJ1-1; D is unclear. Trimming cost V 5 bases and J 5 bases, with 21 bases left between them. The germline CDR1 and CDR2 sequences are LNHNV and YYDKDF (reference sequence). This CDR3 has 16 residues. CDR3 residues: CATSEIRALLETEAFF. The CDR3 nucleotides are TGTGCCACCAGCGAGATCCGGGCCCTATTGGAGACTGAAGCTTTCTTT.

The J gene is TRBJ1-5, the V gene TRBV7-9; D not resolved. This CDR3 contains 15 residues. Trimming took 3 bases from V and 5 from J, leaving 14 bases between them. The germline CDR1 and CDR2 sequences are SEHNR and FQNEAQ (reference sequence). DNA for the CDR3: TGTGCCAGCAGCTTGGCCCGGACCAGAGATCAGCCCCAGCATTTT. It translates to CASSLARTRDQPQHF.

The chain carries TRBV6-5 and TRBJ2-1; D unresolved. The germline V gene encodes CDR1 MNHEY and CDR2 SVGAGI. Trimming pared 6 bases from V and 5 bases from J, leaving 17 bases between. The CDR3 sequence is 15 residues long. The CDR3 sequence is CASRRETRIHNEQFF. CDR3 nucleotide sequence: TGTGCCAGCAGACGCGAGACCAGGATTCACAATGAGCAGTTCTTC.

This chain connects TRBV10-3 to TRBJ2-7; no firm D call. Per the germline V gene, CDR1 is ENHRY and CDR2 is SYGVKD. The CDR3 extends over 15 amino acids. V was clipped by 2 bases and J by 0 bases, with 11 bases between them. In nucleotides, the CDR3 is TGTGCCATCAGTGAGGGCAGATCAAGCTCCTACGAGCAGTACTTC. Encoded protein: CAISEGRSSSYEQYF.

V and J are TRBV7-9 and TRBJ2-3, with D possibly matching TRBD1 (5 bases). V was pared by 1 base and J by 2 bases, with 7 bases between. This CDR3 contains 14 residues. Germline V lookup: CDR1 SEHNR, CDR2 FQNEAQ (reference sequence). The CDR3, as DNA: TGTGCCAGCAGCTTAGGACAGACCACAGATACGCAGTATTTT. Translated, it gives CASSLGQTTDTQYF.

The chain uses TRBV2 and TRBJ1-2; 7 bases align to TRBD1. The CDR3 runs 12 residues. With V trimmed by 8 bases and J by 8 bases, 8 bases remained unmatched. CDR1 and CDR2 (germline): SNHLY, FYNNEI. The CDR3 sequence is CASGGQEEGYTF. The CDR3 DNA sequence: TGTGCCAGCGGAGGACAGGAAGAAGGCTACACCTTC.

This clone was observed a handful of times. The chain employs TRBV7-3 and TRBJ2-5, with D possibly called TRBD1 or TRBD2 (5 bases each). Trimming left V 5 bases short and J 7 bases short, with 17 bases between. The CDR3 is made up of 14 amino acids. Germline V gene sequence: CDR1 SGHTA, CDR2 FQGTGA. The CDR3 region has the DNA TGTGCCAGCAGCCCCTCCCAGGACGGGGCGACCCAGTACTTC. This gives the protein CASSPSQDGATQYF.

DNA of the CDR3: TGTGCCAGCATGGAGGCTGGGGCCAACGTCCTGACTTTC. Translating it yields CASMEAGANVLTF. The chain recombines TRBV6-5 with TRBJ2-6; weak D call: TRBD2 (5 bases). Germline V gene lookup returns CDR1 MNHEY and CDR2 SVGAGI. V lost 7 bases to trimming and J lost 2 bases, with 6 bases between them. The CDR3 is 13 amino acids.

The chain combines TRBV7-9 with TRBJ1-2, with 8 nucleotides matching TRBD1. The CDR3 covers 16 residues. V trimming: 0 bases; J trimming: 8 bases; junction bases outside the gene matches: 11. Germline V gene lookup returns CDR1 SEHNR and CDR2 FQNEAQ (reference sequence). Here the CDR3 reads CASSLAGGTGSEGYTF. CDR3 coding DNA: TGTGCCAGCAGCTTAGCGGGTGGGACAGGATCGGAGGGCTACACCTTC.

This clone was counted between two and nine times. The genes are TRBV6-1 and TRBJ1-2, with 8 bases aligning to TRBD1. Germline V CDR1 and CDR2: MNHNS, SASEGT. V lost 1 base to trimming and J lost 5 bases; unmatched junction nucleotides: 3. The CDR3 has 14 amino acids. The CDR3 DNA follows: TGTGCCAGCAGTGAAGGGACAGGGTTATATGGCTACACCTTC. It yields the protein CASSEGTGLYGYTF.

The chain links TRBV7-2 to TRBJ2-5, with D possibly TRBD2 on 5 matching bases. Between the trimmed V and J ends, which lost 5 bases and 6 bases, there was a span of 19 bases. CDR3 size: 15 residues. Germline V gene data show CDR1 as SGHTA and CDR2 as FQGNSA. CDR3 nucleotide sequence: TGTGCCAGCAGCCCAACTGAGGGAAAGTGGAAGACCCAGTACTTC. Translating it yields CASSPTEGKWKTQYF.

The chain carries TRBV10-1 and TRBJ2-3, with TRBD2 matching over 11 bases. Germline trimming cut 9 bases from V and 4 bases from J; bases unmatched to any gene: 18. The CDR3 has 18 residues. Germline V gene lookup returns CDR1 WNHNN and CDR2 SYGVQD (reference sequence). In nucleotides, the CDR3 is TGCGCCAGTTCCCAAGCGGCCTCTAGCGGGAGGTATTCAGATACGCAGTATTTT. Its protein product is CASSQAASSGRYSDTQYF.

V is TRBV15 and J is TRBJ2-7, with a possible D match to TRBD1 (7 bases). Per germline, CDR1 LNHNV and CDR2 YYDKDF (reference sequence). CDR3 length: 15 amino acids. V gave up 0 bases and J gave up 3 bases, with 12 bases separating them. DNA for the CDR3: TGTGCCACCAGCAGAGAGGGGGGACAGTTCTACGAGCAGTACTTC. It codes for CATSREGGQFYEQYF.

This chain uses TRBV7-8 with TRBJ2-1, with TRBD2 matching over 8 bases. V trimming: 5 bases; J trimming: 4 bases; junction bases outside the gene matches: 7. CDR3 length: 15 residues. Germline CDR1 SGHVS, CDR2 FQNEAQ. CDR3 protein: CASSRREGLYNEQFF. The CDR3 DNA sequence: TGTGCCAGCAGCAGACGGGAGGGCCTATACAATGAGCAGTTCTTC. The variable domain in full, completed from reference TRBV7-8 and TRBJ2-1, reads GAGVSQSPRYKVAKRGQDVALRCDPISGHVSLFWYQQALGQGPEFLTYFQNEAQLDKSGLPSDRFFAERPEGSVSTLKIQRTQQEDSAVYLCASSRREGLYNEQFFGPGTRLTVL.

The chain joins TRBV15 to TRBJ2-1; D might be TRBD2 (5 bases). This CDR3 has 17 amino acids. Trimming pared 0 bases from V and 0 bases from J, leaving 12 bases between. Germline V gene lookup returns CDR1 LNHNV and CDR2 YYDKDF (reference sequence). In DNA form, the CDR3 reads TGTGCCACCAGCAGAGATAGATACCGGGGCTCCTACAATGAGCAGTTCTTC. It specifies CATSRDRYRGSYNEQFF.

J is TRBJ2-5 and V is TRBV5-5; 8 bases are a match to TRBD1. The trim removed 0 bases at V and 1 base at J, leaving 2 bases unmatched. This CDR3 region has 15 residues. Germline-derived CDR1 and CDR2 are SGHKS and YYEKEE (reference sequence). CDR3 sequence: CASSLGTGLQETQYF. CDR3 bases: TGTGCCAGCAGCTTGGGGACAGGGCTCCAAGAGACCCAGTACTTC.

This clone was counted a single time. This rearrangement joins TRBV5-6 to TRBJ2-3; D might be TRBD2 (6 bases). From germline, CDR1 is SGHDT and CDR2 YYEEEE. This CDR3 region has 18 residues. V was trimmed by 4 bases and J by 4 bases, leaving 25 bases between them. This CDR3 reads CASSNPGPAGHGADTQYF. CDR3 coding DNA: TGTGCCAGCAGCAATCCGGGACCCGCGGGGCATGGAGCAGATACGCAGTATTTT.

The chain recombines TRBV5-4 with TRBJ2-7; 11 nucleotides match TRBD2. V shed 4 bases and J 3 bases; nucleotides not matched to a gene: 9. In germline, CDR1 is SGHNT, CDR2 YYREEE (reference sequence). The CDR3 spans 16 residues. CDR3 nucleotides: TGTGCCAGCAGCCAGGGCTCTAGCGGGAGGTACTACGAGCAGTACTTC. Its protein is CASSQGSSGRYYEQYF. Full variable domain (remainder filled in from reference TRBV5-4 and TRBJ2-7): ETGVTQSPTHLIKTRGQQVTLRCSSQSGHNTVSWYQQALGQGPQFIFQYYREEENGRGNFPPRFSGLQFPNYSSELNVNALELDDSALYLCASSQGSSGRYYEQYFGPGTRLTVT.

The J gene is TRBJ2-1, the V gene TRBV4-1; 7 positions match TRBD2. This CDR3 is built from 17 residues. V dropped 4 bases and J dropped 5; count of bases not matched to a gene: 14. Germline CDR1 is MGHRA and CDR2 is YSYEKL. The CDR3 reads CASSLTLGGRANNEQFF. The CDR3 region has the DNA TGCGCCAGCAGCCTCACCTTAGGCGGGAGAGCAAACAATGAGCAGTTCTTC.

The genes are TRBV4-3 and TRBJ2-1; 7 bases line up with TRBD2. Germline CDR1 and CDR2: LGHNA and YSLEER. The V segment lost 4 bases and the J segment 5 bases; nucleotides outside the gene matches: 14. This CDR3 is built from 17 residues. DNA of the CDR3: TGCGCCAGCAGCCCTCGGAGGGGCGGGAGAGCGGACAATGAGCAGTTCTTC. Translation gives CASSPRRGGRADNEQFF.

This chain connects TRBV10-3 to TRBJ2-7; D is ambiguous. Germline CDR1 and CDR2: ENHRY and SYGVKD. Trimming removed 10 bases from V and 5 bases from J, with 12 bases in between. The CDR3 sequence is 11 residues long. In nucleotides, the CDR3 is TGTGCCAGTGGTTCGATCGACGAGCAGTACTTC. Residues: CASGSIDEQYF.

The rearrangement uses TRBV7-9 and TRBJ1-5, with TRBD1 matching 9 bases. V shed 5 bases, J shed 4 bases, and the junction held 9 bases outside the gene matches. The CDR3 covers 16 residues. Per the germline V gene, CDR1 is SEHNR and CDR2 is FQNEAQ (reference sequence). This chain's CDR3 is CASSPSDRGSNQPQHF. The CDR3 coding sequence is TGTGCCAGCAGCCCATCGGACAGGGGATCGAATCAGCCCCAGCATTTT.

A few counts support this clone. The rearrangement joins TRBV4-2 to TRBJ1-2; TRBD1 matches at 8 bases. Unmatched junction bases numbered 9, after V lost 0 bases and J lost 6 bases. Germline V gene data show CDR1 as LGHNA and CDR2 as YNFKEQ. CDR3 length: 16 residues. The CDR3 bases are TGTGCCAGCAGCCAAGAAGTAGTAGAGACAGGGGATGGCTACACCTTC. Translation: CASSQEVVETGDGYTF.

The rearrangement links TRBV5-1 to TRBJ2-7; 10 bases align to TRBD2. CDR3 size: 16 residues. V gave up 0 bases and J gave up 4 bases; unmatched junction bases: 7. Germline V CDR1 and CDR2: SGHRS, YFSETQ. The CDR3 DNA reads TGCGCCAGCAGCTTGGGAGCGGGAGGGCCAGTGTACGAGCAGTACTTC. Translation: CASSLGAGGPVYEQYF.

This chain connects TRBV5-1 to TRBJ1-2; 8 bases match TRBD1. V lost 4 bases and J lost 7; bases outside the gene matches: 9. From germline, CDR1 is SGHRS and CDR2 YFSETQ. CDR3 length equals 14 residues. Here the CDR3 DNA reads TGCGCCAGCAGCCCTCCGGACAGGGATGCTGGCTACACCTTC. Translation: CASSPPDRDAGYTF. The full variable domain, its missing parts supplied by reference TRBV5-1 and TRBJ1-2, is KAGVTQTPRYLIKTRGQQVTLSCSPISGHRSVSWYQQTPGQGLQFLFEYFSETQRNKGNFPGRFSGRQFSNSRSEMNVSTLELGDSALYLCASSPPDRDAGYTFGSGTRLTVV.

V is TRBV11-2 and J is TRBJ2-1, with D perhaps assigned TRBD1 or TRBD2 (5 bases each). This CDR3 spans 15 amino acids. V lost 4 bases and J lost 6, with 16 bases in between. The germline V gene has CDR1 SGHAT and CDR2 FQNNGV. The DNA of the CDR3 is TGTGCCAGCAGCTCACGGCCGGGACGGCTCAATGAGCAGTTCTTC. This encodes CASSSRPGRLNEQFF.

This rearrangement joins TRBV21-1 to TRBJ1-5; the table's D call, TRBD1, was not checked against the DNA. TRBV21-1 is deemed a pseudogene. CDR3 length equals 15 residues. The DNA of the CDR3 is TGTGCCATTTTTCCGGGACAGGACATAAATCAGCCCCAGCATTTT. This translates into CAIFPGQDINQPQHF.

This chain links TRBV5-6 with TRBJ2-7; maybe TRBD1 (5 bases). CDR3 size: 15 residues. Germline CDR1 SGHDT, CDR2 YYEEEE. The V end was cut by 0 bases, the J end by 2 bases, with 12 bases between. In nucleotides, the CDR3 is TGTGCCAGCAGCTTGGGTTCAGGGCTAACCTACGAGCAGTACTTC. Amino acids: CASSLGSGLTYEQYF.

V and J are TRBV6-5 and TRBJ1-1, with 7 bases lining up with TRBD1. The V gene's germline CDR1 is MNHEY and CDR2 SVGAGI. The CDR3 length is 14 residues. With V trimmed by 0 bases and J by 3 bases, 1 base remained unmatched. CDR3 region: CASSYSGTDTEAFF. The CDR3 DNA follows: TGTGCCAGCAGTTACTCTGGGACAGACACTGAAGCTTTCTTT.